The 18 T cell receptor beta chains below come from one sample, sequenced in a study of shared clonotypes between healthy human individuals. TCRdb keeps only in-frame clones here, not all; method: immunoSEQ multiplex PCR. The sample has 2 million to 2.5 million clones, over 90% seen once; the top ten hold 0.39%. The material sequenced was naive CD4+ T cells from PBMCs. Sample subset: CD45RA+ positively selected. Every receptor here comes from a man between 18 and 35 years old in good health. Some clones in this sample may be carry-over from other donors' samples.

The V and J genes are TRBV7-2 and TRBJ1-1; D possibly corresponds to TRBD1 (5 bases). CDR1 SGHTA and CDR2 FQGNSA come from the germline V gene. The CDR3 contains 15 residues. The V and J ends lost 1 base and 0 bases respectively, with 9 bases between them. The CDR3 bases are TGTGCCAGCAGCTTAGTTGAGGGACTGAACACTGAAGCTTTCTTT. Its protein product is CASSLVEGLNTEAFF.

V is TRBV5-1 and J is TRBJ2-1, with 8 bases identical to TRBD2. The ends lost 6 bases at V and 7 bases at J; junction bases unmatched: 12. CDR1 is SGHRS and CDR2 is YFSETQ in the germline V gene. This CDR3 comprises 15 residues. The CDR3, as DNA: TGCGCCAGCACTTCCCTAGCGGGTAGGGGTAATGAGCAGTTCTTC. Its translation: CASTSLAGRGNEQFF.

V gene TRBV4-2 combines with J gene TRBJ1-4; 8 bases agree with TRBD1. CDR1 and CDR2 (germline): LGHNA, YNFKEQ. CDR3 length equals 16 residues. Germline trimming cut 0 bases from V and 4 bases from J; bases unmatched to any gene: 4. Written as DNA, the CDR3 is TGTGCCAGCAGCCAAGATGGGGGACAGGTTAATGAAAAACTGTTTTTT. It is translated as CASSQDGGQVNEKLFF.

Only a few counts were recorded for this clone. The chain carries TRBV4-2 and TRBJ1-1; D gene ambiguous. V dropped 5 bases and J dropped 2 bases, with 3 bases sitting between them. The CDR3 is 11 residues long. Germline CDR1 is LGHNA and CDR2 is YNFKEQ. CDR3 DNA sequence: TGTGCCAGCAGCATAAACACTGAAGCTTTCTTT. It specifies CASSINTEAFF.

The genes are TRBV7-9 and TRBJ1-2; 7 bases are a match to TRBD1. V lost 5 bases, J lost 3 bases, and 3 bases stayed unmatched. Germline V lookup: CDR1 SEHNR, CDR2 FQNEAQ (reference sequence). CDR3 length: 13 residues. The chain's CDR3 is CASSGTADYGYTF. As DNA, the CDR3 is TGTGCCAGCAGCGGGACAGCGGACTATGGCTACACCTTC.

This chain links TRBV11-2 with TRBJ1-4; D not certain. The CDR3 sequence is 13 residues long. The germline V gene encodes CDR1 SGHAT and CDR2 FQNNGV. The ends were cut back, 6 bases at V and 8 bases at J, with 13 bases in the middle. CDR3 in DNA: TGTGCCAGCAGTTTCCCATCAGGCGAAAAACTGTTTTTT. The encoded protein is CASSFPSGEKLFF.

The rearrangement joins TRBV28 to TRBJ2-7; possibly TRBD1 for D (6 bases). V lost 4 bases, J lost 6 bases, and 22 bases lay in between. The CDR3 consists of 16 residues. Germline V gene sequence: CDR1 MDHEN, CDR2 SYDVKM. The CDR3 nucleotides are TGTGCCAGCAGTTCCCGACAGGCCCCAACTACTGGCGAGCAGTACTTC. This sequence encodes CASSSRQAPTTGEQYF.

The chain employs TRBV18 and TRBJ2-1; D remains ambiguous. The CDR3 has 13 amino acids. CDR1 and CDR2 from the germline V gene are KGHSH and LQKENI. V lost 3 bases to trimming and J lost 9 bases, with 12 bases between them. CDR3 amino acids: CASSPQAQSEQFF. The DNA for the CDR3 is TGTGCCAGCTCACCCCAGGCACAAAGTGAGCAGTTCTTC.

V gene TRBV28 combines with J gene TRBJ1-5; D is unclear. Germline assignment: CDR1 MDHEN and CDR2 SYDVKM. V was clipped by 5 bases and J by 1 base, with 18 bases between them. The CDR3 runs 17 residues. CDR3 protein: CASSPIAGSESNQPQHF. In DNA form, the CDR3 reads TGTGCCAGCAGTCCCATCGCGGGGTCGGAAAGCAATCAGCCCCAGCATTTT.

J is TRBJ2-7 and V is TRBV28; 12 bases agree with TRBD2. The CDR3 sequence is 20 residues long. J lost 4 bases, V lost 2 bases, and 18 bases had no gene match. From germline, CDR1 is MDHEN and CDR2 SYDVKM. The CDR3, as DNA: TGTGCCAGCAGTTTACGAGGACTAGCGGGACGATTCCCCTACGGATACGAGCAGTACTTC. Protein: CASSLRGLAGRFPYGYEQYF.

J is TRBJ2-7 and V is TRBV5-1, with D hard to call. V was pared by 0 bases and J by 0 bases, with 19 bases between. Germline V gene data show CDR1 as SGHRS and CDR2 as YFSETQ. The CDR3 is made up of 18 amino acids. The CDR3: CASSLANTGELASYEQYF. DNA for the CDR3: TGCGCCAGCAGCTTGGCCAATACTGGCGAGTTGGCCTCCTACGAGCAGTACTTC. The full variable domain, in which reference TRBV5-1 and TRBJ2-7 provide the parts outside the CDR3, is KAGVTQTPRYLIKTRGQQVTLSCSPISGHRSVSWYQQTPGQGLQFLFEYFSETQRNKGNFPGRFSGRQFSNSRSEMNVSTLELGDSALYLCASSLANTGELASYEQYFGPGTRLTVT.

This clone occurred a few times. The chain carries TRBV27 and TRBJ1-1; D is unclear. V gave up 10 bases and J gave up 4 bases, with 16 bases separating them. CDR1 is MNHEY and CDR2 is SMNVEV in the germline V gene (reference sequence). CDR3 length: 13 amino acids. This chain's CDR3 is CATKYTLGTEAFF. CDR3 in DNA: TGTGCCACCAAATACACATTGGGCACTGAAGCTTTCTTT.

This clone was observed once. V is TRBV9 and J is TRBJ1-1; 9 positions match TRBD1. This CDR3 has 14 residues. V dropped 4 bases and J dropped 1; count of bases not matched to a gene: 2. Looked up from germline, CDR1 is SGDLS and CDR2 is YYNGEE. The CDR3 DNA reads as TGTGCCAGCAGCCGGGGACAGGGGAACACTGAAGCTTTCTTT. It codes for CASSRGQGNTEAFF.

The genes are TRBV9 and TRBJ2-3; TRBD2 might be the D (5 bases). This CDR3 comprises 15 residues. Germline V gene sequence: CDR1 SGDLS, CDR2 YYNGEE. The V and J ends lost 4 bases and 4 bases respectively, with 16 bases between them. The chain's CDR3 is CASSSGVGWPDTQYF. The CDR3 region has the DNA TGTGCCAGCAGCTCCGGGGTAGGGTGGCCAGATACGCAGTATTTT.

V usage is TRBV27 and J usage is TRBJ1-2; 8 bases fit TRBD1. V gave up 5 bases and J gave up 3 bases; unmatched junction bases: 5. CDR1 and CDR2 (germline): MNHEY, SMNVEV (reference sequence). This CDR3 is 14 amino acids long. The CDR3 bases are TGTGCCAGCAGTCCGCAACAGGGGGACTATGGCTACACCTTC. Amino acids: CASSPQQGDYGYTF.

The chain recombines TRBV30 with TRBJ2-5; 10 bases map to TRBD1. The CDR3 contains 15 residues. V lost 4 bases and J lost 1; bases outside the gene matches: 6. Germline CDR1 reads GTSNPN; CDR2 reads SVGIG (reference sequence). CDR3 sequence: CAWNARTGGQETQYF. CDR3 DNA sequence: TGTGCCTGGAATGCCCGGACAGGGGGCCAAGAGACCCAGTACTTC.

The chain combines TRBV5-4 with TRBJ2-3, with 10 bases that match TRBD2. The CDR3 is 16 amino acids. The germline gives CDR1 SGHNT, CDR2 YYREEE (reference sequence). The J segment lost 2 bases and the V segment lost 2 bases, leaving 5 bases of the junction unmatched. The CDR3 loop reads CASSFPGLADTDTQYF. The CDR3 region has the DNA TGTGCCAGCAGCTTCCCCGGACTAGCGGACACAGATACGCAGTATTTT.

Concerning this clone itself: This CDR3 is also generated by other DNA sequences in the sample. The V and J genes are TRBV6-1 and TRBJ1-1, with a possible D match to TRBD1 (6 bases). The V and J ends lost 6 bases and 0 bases respectively, with 11 bases between them. In germline, CDR1 is MNHNS, CDR2 SASEGT. The CDR3 loop spans 14 amino acids. In nucleotides, the CDR3 is TGTGCCAGCAGCTTAGGGGGGCTGAACACTGAAGCTTTCTTT. Its translation is CASSLGGLNTEAFF.